This T cell receptor (beta chain) was retrieved from a study of Graves' ophthalmopathy and Graves' hyperthyroidism. Study results and limitations: Most clonotypes expanded in thyroid above 0.001 frequency were present in blood too. Discriminating ophthalmopathy from stable hyperthyroidism, a 13-signature model attained a sensitivity of 85% to 90% and a specificity of around 81%.

RNA transcripts served as template for amplifying TCR beta CDR3 sequences. The first-round RT-PCR employed HTBI primers together with the Qiagen OneStep RT-PCR kit. A multiplex PCR was then performed as the second round. From the multiplex PCR reads, TCRdb called clonotypes with MiXCR, one entry per CDR3 protein. Here the sample spans some 1.1 million distinct CDR3 sequences, 36% being singletons. After removal of 2 bases from V and 4 bases from J, the junction contained 7 bases not matched to a gene. The CDR3 is 15 amino acids. Germline V lookup: CDR1 WSHSY, CDR2 SAAADI. Only newly diagnosed hyperthyroidism patients aged 18 to 65, with under 2 months' duration, were enrolled. This clonotype occurred a few times. What it binds is not known.

The chain recombines TRBV10-2 with TRBJ1-2; 7 bases fit TRBD1. The clonotype was recovered from an adult man with Graves' hyperthyroidism. Material: peripheral blood or thyroid tissue (not recorded which). The CDR3 DNA reads as TGCGCCAGCAGTGAGCTCAGGACAGGACTCTATGGCTACACCTTC. It specifies CASSELRTGLYGYTF.